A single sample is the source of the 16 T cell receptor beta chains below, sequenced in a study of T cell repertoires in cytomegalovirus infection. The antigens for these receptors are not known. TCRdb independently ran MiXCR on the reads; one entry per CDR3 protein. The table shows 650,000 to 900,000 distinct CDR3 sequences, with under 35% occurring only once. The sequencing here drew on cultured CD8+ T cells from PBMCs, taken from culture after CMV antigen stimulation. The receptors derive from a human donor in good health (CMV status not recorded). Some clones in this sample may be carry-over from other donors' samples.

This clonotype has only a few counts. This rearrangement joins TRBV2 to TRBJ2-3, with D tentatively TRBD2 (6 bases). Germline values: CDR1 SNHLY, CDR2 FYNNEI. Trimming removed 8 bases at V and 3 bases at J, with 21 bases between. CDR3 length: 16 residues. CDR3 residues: CASPLRASEGTDTQYF. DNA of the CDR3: TGTGCCAGCCCCCTTAGGGCTAGCGAGGGGACAGATACGCAGTATTTT.

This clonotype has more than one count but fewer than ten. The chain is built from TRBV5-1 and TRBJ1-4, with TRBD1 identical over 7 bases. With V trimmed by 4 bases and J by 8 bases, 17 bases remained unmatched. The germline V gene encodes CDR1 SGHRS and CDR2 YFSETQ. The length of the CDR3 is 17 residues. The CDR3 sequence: CASSPQGQDWPEEKLFF. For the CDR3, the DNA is TGCGCCAGCAGCCCACAGGGGCAAGATTGGCCGGAGGAAAAACTGTTTTTT.

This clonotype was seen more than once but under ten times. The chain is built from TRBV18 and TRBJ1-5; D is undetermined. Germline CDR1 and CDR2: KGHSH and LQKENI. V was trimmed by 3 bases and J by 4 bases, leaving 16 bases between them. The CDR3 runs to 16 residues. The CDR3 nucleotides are TGTGCCAGCTCACCCGGATTTTGGGGTGGGAATCAGCCCCAGCATTTT. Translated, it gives CASSPGFWGGNQPQHF.

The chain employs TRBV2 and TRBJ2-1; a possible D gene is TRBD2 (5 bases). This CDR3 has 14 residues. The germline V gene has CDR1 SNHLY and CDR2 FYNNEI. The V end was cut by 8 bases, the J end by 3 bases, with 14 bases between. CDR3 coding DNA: TGTGCCAGCGGGAGTATAGGGAACTACAATGAGCAGTTCTTC. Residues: CASGSIGNYNEQFF.

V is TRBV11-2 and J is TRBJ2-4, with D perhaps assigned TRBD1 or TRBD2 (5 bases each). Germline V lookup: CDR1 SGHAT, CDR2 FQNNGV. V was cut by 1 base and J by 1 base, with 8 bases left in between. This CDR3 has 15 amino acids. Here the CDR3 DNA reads TGTGCCAGCAGCTTAGCGAGGGGTGCCAAAAACATTCAGTACTTC. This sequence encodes CASSLARGAKNIQYF.

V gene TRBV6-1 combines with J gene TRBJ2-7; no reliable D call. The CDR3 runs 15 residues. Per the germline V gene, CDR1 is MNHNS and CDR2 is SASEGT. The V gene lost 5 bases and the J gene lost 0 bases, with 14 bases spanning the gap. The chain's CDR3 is CASSYVGISSYEQYF. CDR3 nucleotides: TGTGCCAGCAGTTACGTGGGCATTAGCTCCTACGAGCAGTACTTC.

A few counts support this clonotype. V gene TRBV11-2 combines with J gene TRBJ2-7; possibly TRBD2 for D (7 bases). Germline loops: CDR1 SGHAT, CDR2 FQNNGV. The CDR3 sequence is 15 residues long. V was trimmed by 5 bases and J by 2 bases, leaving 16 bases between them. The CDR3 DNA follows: TGTGCCAGCAGCCCAGCTGGCGGGGGCCCCTACGAGCAGTACGTC. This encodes CASSPAGGGPYEQYV.

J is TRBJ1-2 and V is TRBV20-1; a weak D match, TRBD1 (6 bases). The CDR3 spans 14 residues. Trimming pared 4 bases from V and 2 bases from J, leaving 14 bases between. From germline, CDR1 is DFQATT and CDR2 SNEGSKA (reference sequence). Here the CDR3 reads CSATSRGENYGYTF. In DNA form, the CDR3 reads TGCAGTGCTACCTCGAGGGGGGAGAACTATGGCTACACCTTC.

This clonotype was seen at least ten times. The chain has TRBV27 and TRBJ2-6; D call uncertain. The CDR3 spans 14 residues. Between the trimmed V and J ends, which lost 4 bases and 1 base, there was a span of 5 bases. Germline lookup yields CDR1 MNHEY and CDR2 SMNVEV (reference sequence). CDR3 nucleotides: TGTGCCAGCAGTTACGGATCTGGGGCCAACGTCCTGACTTTC. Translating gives CASSYGSGANVLTF.

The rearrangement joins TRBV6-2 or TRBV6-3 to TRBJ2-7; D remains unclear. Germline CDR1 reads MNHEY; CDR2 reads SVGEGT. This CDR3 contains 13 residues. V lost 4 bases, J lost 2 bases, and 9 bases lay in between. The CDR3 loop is CASSFRVPYEQYF. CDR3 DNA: TGTGCCAGCAGTTTCCGGGTCCCCTACGAGCAGTACTTC.

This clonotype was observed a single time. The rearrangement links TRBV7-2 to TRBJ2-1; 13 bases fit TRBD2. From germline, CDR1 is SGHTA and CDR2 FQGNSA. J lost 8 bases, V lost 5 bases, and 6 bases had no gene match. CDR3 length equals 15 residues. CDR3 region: CASSRTSGGGDEQFF. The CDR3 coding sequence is TGTGCCAGCAGCAGGACTAGCGGGGGAGGGGATGAGCAGTTCTTC. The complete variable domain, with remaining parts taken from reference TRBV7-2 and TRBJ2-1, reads GAGVSQSPSNKVTEKGKDVELRCDPISGHTALYWYRQSLGQGLEFLIYFQGNSAPDKSGLPSDRFSAERTGGSVSTLTIQRTQQEDSAVYLCASSRTSGGGDEQFFGPGTRLTVL.

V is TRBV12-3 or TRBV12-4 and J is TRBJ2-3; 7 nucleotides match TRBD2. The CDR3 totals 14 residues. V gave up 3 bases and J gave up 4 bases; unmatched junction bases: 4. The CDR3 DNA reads TGTGCCAGCAGTTTCATGGGGGGGTCAGATACGCAGTATTTT. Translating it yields CASSFMGGSDTQYF.

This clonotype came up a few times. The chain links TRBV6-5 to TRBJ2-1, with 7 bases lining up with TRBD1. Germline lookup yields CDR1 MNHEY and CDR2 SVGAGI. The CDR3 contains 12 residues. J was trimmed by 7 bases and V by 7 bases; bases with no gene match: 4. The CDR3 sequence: CASTGGINEQFF. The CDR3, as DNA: TGTGCCAGCACAGGGGGAATTAATGAGCAGTTCTTC.

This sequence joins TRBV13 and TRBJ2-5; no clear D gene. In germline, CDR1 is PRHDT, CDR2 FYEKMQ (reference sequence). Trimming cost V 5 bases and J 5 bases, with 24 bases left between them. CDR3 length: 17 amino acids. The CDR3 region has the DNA TGTGCCAGCAGCCTCCTTTCGGAGTCTCGTTTTACGGAGACCCAGTACTTC. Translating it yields CASSLLSESRFTETQYF.

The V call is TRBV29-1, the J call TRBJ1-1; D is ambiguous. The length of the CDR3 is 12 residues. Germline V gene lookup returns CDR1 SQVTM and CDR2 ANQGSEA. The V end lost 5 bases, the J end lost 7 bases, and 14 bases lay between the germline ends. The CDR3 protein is CSVQKVGLEAFF. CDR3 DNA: TGCAGCGTTCAAAAAGTGGGCCTTGAAGCTTTCTTT.

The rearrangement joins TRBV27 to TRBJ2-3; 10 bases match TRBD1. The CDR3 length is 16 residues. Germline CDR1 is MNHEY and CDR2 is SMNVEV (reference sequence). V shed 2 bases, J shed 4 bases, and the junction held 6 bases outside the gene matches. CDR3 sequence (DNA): TGTGCCAGCAGTTTAGGGGGGACAGGGGTATCAGATACGCAGTATTTT. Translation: CASSLGGTGVSDTQYF.